This TCR beta chain comes out of a study of regulatory and conventional T cells in RAG deficiency. Findings of the study overall: Shorter CDR3s in all patient subsets; >85% Treg-Tconv overlap in Omenn. Control T-cell subsets had markedly higher Shannon entropy and lower Simpson indices than RAG-deficient patients.

Sequenced by immunoSEQ multiplex PCR; TCRdb stores in-frame clones only, minus some. Of roughly 35,000 clones detected, roughly 90% appear once; the ten largest clones hold roughly 13%. This clone was seen only once. Antigen unknown. Trimming shortened V by 8 bases and J by 0 bases, and 11 bases separated the two germline ends. This CDR3 region has 14 residues. The V gene's germline CDR1 is SGHAT and CDR2 FQNNGV. These same data were also listed under a study on regulatory T cells. That report notes: The PCR used 52 TRBV and 13 TRBJ primers. Skewed V and J usage and few unique V-J pairs marked patient repertoires, most in Tregs.

Input material: CD8+ T cells sorted from blood. The clonotype originates from a human donor in good health. The rearrangement links TRBV11-2 to TRBJ2-1; no definite D call. Here the CDR3 reads CASESDSSYNEQFF. The CDR3 DNA sequence: TGTGCCAGCGAGTCGGATAGCTCCTACAATGAGCAGTTCTTC.